These 19 T cell receptor beta chains came from one sample sequenced in a study of T-cell memory formation after mild COVID-19. Via MiXCR, TCRdb re-called the 5' RACE reads, giving one row per CDR3 protein. The table has 70,000 to 100,000 distinct CDR3 sequences, approximately 13% seen once. Sequenced material: PBMCs or a T cell subset sorted from them (not recorded which). Every receptor here comes from an adult woman who had mild COVID-19 (a few samples of this study predate the infection). Cell type and time point are not known.

The chain combines TRBV7-8 with TRBJ2-2; possibly TRBD2 for D (6 bases). The germline gives CDR1 SGHVS, CDR2 FQNEAQ. The CDR3 is made up of 17 amino acids. Trimming pared 1 base from V and 4 bases from J, leaving 16 bases between. The CDR3 nucleotides read TGTGCCAGCAGCTTAGATCCAGCGGGTGTAACCACCGGGGAGCTGTTTTTT. Translation: CASSLDPAGVTTGELFF.

Only a few counts were recorded for this clonotype. The rearrangement joins TRBV12-3 or TRBV12-4 to TRBJ2-3; TRBD1 agrees at 9 bases. The CDR3 consists of 16 residues. J lost 5 bases, V lost 6 bases, and 12 bases had no gene match. The DNA for the CDR3 is TGTGCCAGCAGCCCCTCGGGACAGGGTAACGGAGATACGCAGTATTTT. It specifies CASSPSGQGNGDTQYF.

This clonotype was seen a few times. This chain connects TRBV4-1 to TRBJ1-1; D remains ambiguous. The V gene lost 2 bases and the J gene lost 4 bases, with 8 bases spanning the gap. Per germline, CDR1 MGHRA and CDR2 YSYEKL. CDR3 length: 13 amino acids. Here the CDR3 DNA reads TGCGCCAGCAGCCAACCCCTGGGCACTGAAGCTTTCTTT. This encodes CASSQPLGTEAFF.

This clonotype was detected a few times. The chain combines TRBV7-3 with TRBJ2-6; D remains unclear. The germline CDR1 and CDR2 sequences are SGHTA and FQGTGA. The CDR3 length is 19 residues. Trimming left V 2 bases short and J 0 bases short, with 17 bases between. The CDR3 region has the DNA TGTGCCAGCAGCTTACTGGGTCGGCCTCATGACTCTGGGGCCAACGTCCTGACTTTC. Translated: CASSLLGRPHDSGANVLTF.

This clonotype was observed a few times. V gene TRBV6-5 combines with J gene TRBJ2-1; 14 bases agree with TRBD2. The CDR3 consists of 16 residues. V shed 2 bases and J 10 bases; nucleotides not matched to a gene: 7. CDR1 MNHEY and CDR2 SVGAGI come from the germline V gene. The CDR3 DNA sequence: TGTGCCAGCAGTTACCAAGGGACTAGCGGGGGACTCGAGCAGTTCTTC. Residues: CASSYQGTSGGLEQFF.

V usage is TRBV5-5 and J usage is TRBJ2-3; 9 positions agree with TRBD1. The V and J ends lost 0 bases and 3 bases, in that order; junction bases with no gene match: 5. The CDR3 is made up of 16 amino acids. Germline CDR1 SGHKS, CDR2 YYEKEE (reference sequence). CDR3 DNA: TGTGCCAGCAGCTTGGGCCCCGGACAGGGGACAGATACGCAGTATTTT. It specifies CASSLGPGQGTDTQYF. Complete variable domain (other parts from reference TRBV5-5 and TRBJ2-3): DAGVTQSPTHLIKTRGQQVTLRCSPISGHKSVSWYQQVLGQGPQFIFQYYEKEERGRGNFPDRFSARQFPNYSSELNVNALLLGDSALYLCASSLGPGQGTDTQYFGPGTRLTVL.

This chain uses TRBV21-1 with TRBJ1-1. TRBV21-1 is deemed a pseudogene. There are 16 residues in the CDR3. CDR3 sequence (DNA): TGTGCCAGCAGCAAGGTCCTACCTTCAGGCGACTTTGAAGCTTTCTTT. This sequence encodes CASSKVLPSGDFEAFF.

In its sample, this clonotype was seen many times. The V gene is TRBV5-1, the J gene TRBJ2-5; D is unclear. V was shortened by 2 bases and J by 1 base, with 6 bases between the two germline ends. Germline V CDR1 and CDR2: SGHRS, YFSETQ. The length of the CDR3 is 13 residues. CDR3: CASSFMVQETQYF. The DNA for the CDR3 is TGCGCCAGCAGCTTTATGGTCCAAGAGACCCAGTACTTC.

The chain joins TRBV19 to TRBJ2-4; D could derive from TRBD1 or TRBD2 (5 bases each). V was clipped by 3 bases and J by 7 bases, with 16 bases between them. The germline V gene encodes CDR1 LNHDA and CDR2 SQIVND (reference sequence). The length of the CDR3 is 15 residues. CDR3 sequence: CASSMGTTRNNIQYF. The CDR3 DNA sequence: TGTGCCAGTAGTATGGGGACGACCCGAAACAACATTCAGTACTTC.

The rearrangement joins TRBV7-8 to TRBJ2-5; maybe TRBD2 (6 bases). This CDR3 is built from 15 residues. Germline V lookup: CDR1 SGHVS, CDR2 FQNEAQ. V shed 2 bases and J shed 2 bases, with 12 bases lying between them. The CDR3 spells CASSLWPGLQETQYF. The CDR3, as DNA: TGTGCCAGCAGCTTATGGCCGGGACTGCAAGAGACCCAGTACTTC.

This clonotype came up a few times. The genes are TRBV5-5 and TRBJ2-3; TRBD1 matches 12 bases. This CDR3 has 16 amino acids. Germline values: CDR1 SGHKS, CDR2 YYEKEE (reference sequence). V was pared by 4 bases and J by 0 bases, with 3 bases of the junction left unmatched. The CDR3 loop reads CASSTGQGASTDTQYF. CDR3 nucleotide sequence: TGTGCCAGCAGCACGGGACAGGGGGCGAGCACAGATACGCAGTATTTT.

J is TRBJ1-1 and V is TRBV5-1; 9 nucleotides align to TRBD1. The J segment lost 6 bases and the V segment lost 1 base, leaving 7 bases of the junction unmatched. Germline V gene lookup returns CDR1 SGHRS and CDR2 YFSETQ. The CDR3 contains 15 residues. CDR3 sequence (DNA): TGCGCCAGCAGCTTGACACAGGGGGCAGGCGCTGAAGCTTTCTTT. The encoded protein is CASSLTQGAGAEAFF. Based on the CDR3 plus reference TRBV5-1 and TRBJ1-1, the full variable domain is KAGVTQTPRYLIKTRGQQVTLSCSPISGHRSVSWYQQTPGQGLQFLFEYFSETQRNKGNFPGRFSGRQFSNSRSEMNVSTLELGDSALYLCASSLTQGAGAEAFFGQGTRLTVV.

The chain combines TRBV6-1 with TRBJ2-7; D call uncertain. The germline CDR1 and CDR2 sequences are MNHNS and SASEGT. V was clipped by 2 bases and J by 3 bases, with 8 bases between them. The CDR3 loop spans 13 amino acids. CDR3 sequence (DNA): TGTGCCAGCAGTGAAATCAAATTCTACGAGCAGTACTTC. The encoded protein is CASSEIKFYEQYF.

The table lists this clonotype with a few counts. The gene calls are TRBV6-2 or TRBV6-3 and TRBJ2-5; 7 positions agree with TRBD2. V lost 2 bases, J lost 2 bases, and 5 bases stayed unmatched. CDR3 length: 15 residues. In germline, CDR1 is MNHEY, CDR2 SVGEGT. Here the CDR3 DNA reads TGTGCCAGCAGTTACGGCGGGAGTGTTCAAGAGACCCAGTACTTC. Amino acid sequence: CASSYGGSVQETQYF.

This clonotype was picked up a small number of times. The CDR3 region is CASSEEAGRAYNEQFF. The CDR3 region has the DNA TGTGCCAGCAGTGAAGAAGCGGGGAGGGCCTACAATGAGCAGTTCTTC. The chain uses TRBV2 and TRBJ2-1, with 7 bases aligning to TRBD2. V dropped 1 base and J dropped 2; count of bases not matched to a gene: 5. CDR1 is SNHLY, CDR2 FYNNEI, per germline. The CDR3 contains 16 residues.

The table lists this clonotype with a few counts. The chain is built from TRBV4-1 and TRBJ1-5; 11 nucleotides line up with TRBD1. Germline trimming cut 1 base from V and 6 bases from J; bases unmatched to any gene: 14. CDR3 size: 19 residues. The germline gives CDR1 MGHRA, CDR2 YSYEKL. DNA of the CDR3: TGCGCCAGCAGCCAAGTCTGGGGGGGGACAGGGGGAAGAGGTCAGCCCCAGCATTTT. Protein sequence: CASSQVWGGTGGRGQPQHF.

This clonotype has only a few counts. The V and J genes are TRBV11-2 and TRBJ1-5, with D possibly being TRBD1 (5 bases). This CDR3 comprises 15 residues. The V gene lost 5 bases and the J gene lost 4 bases, with 15 bases spanning the gap. The germline V gene has CDR1 SGHAT and CDR2 FQNNGV. The CDR3 sequence is CASSRSGPGNQPQHF. In nucleotides, the CDR3 is TGTGCCAGCAGCCGCTCGGGGCCCGGGAATCAGCCCCAGCATTTT.

The V gene is TRBV7-6, the J gene TRBJ2-3; D tentatively fits TRBD1 or TRBD2 (6 bases each). Trimming pared 3 bases from V and 4 bases from J, leaving 11 bases between. The CDR3 length is 14 residues. The germline CDR1 and CDR2 sequences are SGHVS and FNYEAQ. The DNA of the CDR3 is TGTGCCAGCAGCTTGGGGGGCGGGTCAGATACGCAGTATTTT. As protein: CASSLGGGSDTQYF.

In its sample, this clonotype was seen a few times. This chain links TRBV29-1 with TRBJ2-7; D uncertain. Deletions cut 7 bases from V and 2 bases from J, with 12 bases between. This CDR3 is 12 amino acids long. CDR1 and CDR2 (germline): SQVTM, ANQGSEA. DNA for the CDR3: TGCAGCGCCGAGCTTGGAACCTACGAGCAGTACTTC. Translating gives CSAELGTYEQYF.